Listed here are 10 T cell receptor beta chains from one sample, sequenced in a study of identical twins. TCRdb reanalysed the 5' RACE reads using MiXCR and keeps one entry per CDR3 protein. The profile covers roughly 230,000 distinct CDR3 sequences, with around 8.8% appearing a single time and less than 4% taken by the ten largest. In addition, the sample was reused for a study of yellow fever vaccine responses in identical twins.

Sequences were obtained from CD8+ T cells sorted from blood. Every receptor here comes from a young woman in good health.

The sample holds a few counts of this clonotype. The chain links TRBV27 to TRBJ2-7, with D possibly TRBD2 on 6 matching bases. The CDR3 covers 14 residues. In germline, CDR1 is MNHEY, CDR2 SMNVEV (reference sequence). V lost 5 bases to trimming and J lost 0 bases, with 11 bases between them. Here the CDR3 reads CASSGGLRSYEQYF. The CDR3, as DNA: TGTGCCAGCAGTGGGGGACTTCGCTCCTACGAGCAGTACTTC.

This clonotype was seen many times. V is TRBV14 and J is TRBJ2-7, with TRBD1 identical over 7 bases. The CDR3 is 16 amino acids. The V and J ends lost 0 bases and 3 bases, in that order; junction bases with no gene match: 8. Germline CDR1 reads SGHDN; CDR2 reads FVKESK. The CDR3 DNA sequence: TGTGCCAGCAGCCAAGATAGGGGACAGCTCTTCTACGAGCAGTACTTC. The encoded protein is CASSQDRGQLFYEQYF.

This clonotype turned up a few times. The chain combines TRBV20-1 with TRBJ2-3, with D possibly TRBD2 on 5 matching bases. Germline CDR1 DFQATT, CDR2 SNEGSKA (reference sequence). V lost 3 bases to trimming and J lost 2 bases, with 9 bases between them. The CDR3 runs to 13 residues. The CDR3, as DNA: TGCAGTGCTAGGGAGCGGTACACAGATACGCAGTATTTT. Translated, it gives CSARERYTDTQYF.

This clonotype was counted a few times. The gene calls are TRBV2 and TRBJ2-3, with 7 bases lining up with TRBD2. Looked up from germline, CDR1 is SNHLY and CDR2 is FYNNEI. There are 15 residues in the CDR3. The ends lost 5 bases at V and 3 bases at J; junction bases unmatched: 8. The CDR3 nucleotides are TGTGCCAGCAGTCCCATTTGGGAGGGTACAGATACGCAGTATTTT. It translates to CASSPIWEGTDTQYF.

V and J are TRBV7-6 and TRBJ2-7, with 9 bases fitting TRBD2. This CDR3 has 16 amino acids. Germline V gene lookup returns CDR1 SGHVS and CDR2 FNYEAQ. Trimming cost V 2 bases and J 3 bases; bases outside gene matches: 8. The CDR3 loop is CASSLIRGTSLYEQYF. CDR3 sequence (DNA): TGTGCCAGCAGCTTAATTCGGGGGACTAGCCTCTACGAGCAGTACTTC.

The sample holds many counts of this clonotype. The CDR3 DNA reads as TGTGCCAGCAGCTTAGTCCCCGGGGCAGGGTACAATGAGCAGTTCTTC. Protein sequence: CASSLVPGAGYNEQFF. The V and J genes are TRBV7-2 and TRBJ2-1; D could derive from TRBD1 or TRBD2 (5 bases each). The CDR3 extends over 16 amino acids. Germline lookup yields CDR1 SGHTA and CDR2 FQGNSA. The germline V and J ends were trimmed by 1 base and 4 bases, with 14 bases remaining between them. The entire variable domain, with the rest obtained from reference TRBV7-2 and TRBJ2-1, is as follows: GAGVSQSPSNKVTEKGKDVELRCDPISGHTALYWYRQSLGQGLEFLIYFQGNSAPDKSGLPSDRFSAERTGGSVSTLTIQRTQQEDSAVYLCASSLVPGAGYNEQFFGPGTRLTVL.

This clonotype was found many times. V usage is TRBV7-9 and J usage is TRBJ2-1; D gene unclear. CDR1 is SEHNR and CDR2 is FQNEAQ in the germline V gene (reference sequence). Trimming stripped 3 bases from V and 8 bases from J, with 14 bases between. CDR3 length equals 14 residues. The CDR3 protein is CASSFSSRGYEQFF. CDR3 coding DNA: TGTGCCAGCAGCTTCTCCTCCAGAGGCTATGAGCAGTTCTTC.

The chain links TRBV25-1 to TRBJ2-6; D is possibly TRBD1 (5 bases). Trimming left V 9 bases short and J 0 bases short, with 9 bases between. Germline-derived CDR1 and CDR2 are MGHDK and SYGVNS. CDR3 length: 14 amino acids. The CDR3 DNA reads TGTGCCAGACCGCAGGGCTCTGGGGCCAACGTCCTGACTTTC. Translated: CARPQGSGANVLTF. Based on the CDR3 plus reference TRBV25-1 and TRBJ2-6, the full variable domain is EADIYQTPRYLVIGTGKKITLECSQTMGHDKMYWYQQDPGMELHLIHYSYGVNSTEKGDLSSESTVSRIRTEHFPLTLESARPSHTSQYLCARPQGSGANVLTFGAGSRLTVL.

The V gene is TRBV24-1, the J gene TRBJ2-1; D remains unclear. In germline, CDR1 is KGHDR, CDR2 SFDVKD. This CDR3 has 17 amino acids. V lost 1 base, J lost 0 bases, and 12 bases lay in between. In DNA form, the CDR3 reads TGTGCCACCAGTGATTTAAAGGTCCCCAGCTCCTACAATGAGCAGTTCTTC. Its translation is CATSDLKVPSSYNEQFF.

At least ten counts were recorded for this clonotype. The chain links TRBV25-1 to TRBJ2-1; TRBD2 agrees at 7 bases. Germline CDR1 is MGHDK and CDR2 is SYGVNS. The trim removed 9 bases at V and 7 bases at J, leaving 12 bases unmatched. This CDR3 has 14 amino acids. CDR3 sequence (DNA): TGTGCCAGTAAACAGAGCGGGATGGGTAATGAGCAGTTCTTC. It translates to CASKQSGMGNEQFF.